This T cell receptor beta chain was captured in a study of cytomegalovirus exposure and HLA in healthy donors. Study-wide findings and caveats: It was reportedly the case that the classifier diagnosed cytomegalovirus status with high specificity and sensitivity. Most TCR sequences were rare, but some public TCRs occurred in many donors. CMV serostatus stood as the only immune exposure information on hand.

Trimming stripped 3 bases from V and 2 bases from J, with 8 bases between. The germline V gene has CDR1 LNHDA and CDR2 SQIVND (reference sequence). The CDR3 is made up of 14 amino acids. Vbeta (60) and Jbeta (13) primers were used in the PCR. The protocol was immunoSEQ multiplex PCR, while the TCRdb copy is restricted to in-frame clones and leaves out a portion. The sample shows 90,000 to 120,000 clones, around three quarters of them seen only once. With regard to this clone: No antigen is known for it.

The gene calls are TRBV19 and TRBJ2-1, with D possibly TRBD1 on 6 matching bases. The clonotype was recovered from a man aged 25 to 40 in good health and CMV-seronegative. The sample consisted of PBMCs. The CDR3 sequence is CASSIGQTYNEQFF. The CDR3 nucleotides are TGTGCCAGTAGTATCGGACAGACCTACAATGAGCAGTTCTTC.